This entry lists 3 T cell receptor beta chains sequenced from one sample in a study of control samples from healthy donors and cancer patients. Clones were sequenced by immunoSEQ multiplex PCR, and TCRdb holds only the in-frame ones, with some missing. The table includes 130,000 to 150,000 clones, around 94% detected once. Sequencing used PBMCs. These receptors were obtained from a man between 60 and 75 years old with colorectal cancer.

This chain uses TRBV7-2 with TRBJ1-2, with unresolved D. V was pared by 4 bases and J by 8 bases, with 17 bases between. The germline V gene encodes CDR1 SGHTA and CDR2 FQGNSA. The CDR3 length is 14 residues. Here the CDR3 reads CASSSNSGPLGYTF. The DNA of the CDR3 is TGTGCCAGCAGCTCGAACAGTGGACCCCTGGGCTACACCTTC.

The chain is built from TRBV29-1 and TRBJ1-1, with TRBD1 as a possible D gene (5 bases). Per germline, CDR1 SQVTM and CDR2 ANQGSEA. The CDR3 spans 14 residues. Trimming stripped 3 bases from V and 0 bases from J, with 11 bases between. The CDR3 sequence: CSVEGVGLNTEAFF. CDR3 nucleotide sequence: TGCAGCGTTGAGGGGGTAGGGTTGAACACTGAAGCTTTCTTT. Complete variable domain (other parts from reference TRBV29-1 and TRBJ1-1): SAVISQKPSRDICQRGTSLTIQCQVDSQVTMMFWYRQQPGQSLTLIATANQGSEATYESGFVIDKFPISRPNLTFSTLTVSNMSPEDSSIYLCSVEGVGLNTEAFFGQGTRLTVV.

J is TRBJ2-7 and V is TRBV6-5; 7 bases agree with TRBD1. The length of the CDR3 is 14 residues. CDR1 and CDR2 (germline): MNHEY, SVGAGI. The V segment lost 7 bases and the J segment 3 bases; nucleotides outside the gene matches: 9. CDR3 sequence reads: CASTTTGTLYEQYF. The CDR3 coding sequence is TGTGCCAGCACTACGACAGGGACCCTCTACGAGCAGTACTTC.